This T cell receptor (beta chain) was observed in a study of T cell responses to AZD1222 COVID-19 vaccine. Overall study results and limits: Donors were chiefly white British, with a greater number of females, and clonal diversity was perhaps underestimated.

This CDR3 comprises 13 residues. Germline V CDR1 and CDR2: SQVTM, ANQGSEA. V was cut by 4 bases and J by 0 bases, with 7 bases left in between. As to this clone: Its antigen is unknown.

The method was immunoSEQ multiplex PCR; TCRdb's version includes in-frame clones alone and lacks a portion of them. The table lists 100,000 to 150,000 clones, roughly 88% of them singletons, with around 27% in the top ten. The clonotype originates from an adult who received the AZD1222 COVID-19 vaccine. The material was peripheral blood, obtained 28 days after the second AZD1222 dose. The chain carries TRBV29-1 and TRBJ1-3, with no clear D. The CDR3 region is CSVVVISGNTIYF. The CDR3 region has the DNA TGCAGCGTTGTGGTTATCTCTGGAAACACCATATATTTT.